Each of the 14 T cell receptor beta chains below was sequenced from the same sample in a study of blood T cell repertoires in COVID-19. TCRdb's copy holds only in-frame clones and misses some; the assay was immunoSEQ multiplex PCR. The sample lists 230,000 or so clones; about 90% were seen once. The sequencing sample was made of PBMCs or T cells enriched from blood (not recorded which). The receptors shown here come from a woman aged 50 to 65 with acute COVID-19.

The chain joins TRBV4-1 to TRBJ2-5, with D possibly matching TRBD2 (6 bases). Between the trimmed V and J ends, which lost 3 bases and 0 bases, there was a span of 8 bases. The germline V gene has CDR1 MGHRA and CDR2 YSYEKL. The CDR3 has 14 amino acids. The CDR3: CASSHLANQETQYF. Here the CDR3 DNA reads TGCGCCAGCAGCCACCTAGCGAACCAAGAGACCCAGTACTTC.

The genes are TRBV5-5 and TRBJ2-7, with TRBD1 identical over 8 bases. V lost 4 bases to trimming and J lost 1 base; unmatched junction nucleotides: 7. The CDR3 covers 15 residues. Germline V CDR1 and CDR2: SGHKS, YYEKEE (reference sequence). The CDR3 protein is CASSPWDRMSYEQYF. CDR3 DNA sequence: TGTGCCAGCAGCCCCTGGGACAGGATGTCCTACGAGCAGTACTTC.

The chain links TRBV7-3 to TRBJ2-1, with 7 bases aligning to TRBD2. CDR1 and CDR2 (germline): SGHTA, FQGTGA. With V trimmed by 3 bases and J by 10 bases, 12 bases remained unmatched. This CDR3 has 15 amino acids. The CDR3 DNA sequence: TGTGCCAGCAGCTTGTTTGCCCTAGCGGACGAGGAGCAGTTCTTC. This sequence encodes CASSLFALADEEQFF.

V gene TRBV18 combines with J gene TRBJ2-7, with TRBD2 identical over 11 bases. Germline V gene data show CDR1 as KGHSH and CDR2 as LQKENI. Trimming removed 3 bases from V and 2 bases from J; junction bases left unmatched: 0. This CDR3 comprises 14 residues. The CDR3 DNA reads TGTGCCAGCTCACCGGGACTAGCGGCCTACGAGCAGTACTTC. Translated, it gives CASSPGLAAYEQYF.

The sample holds a few counts of this clone. The J gene is TRBJ2-1, the V gene TRBV15; 8 bases align to TRBD2. J gave up 4 bases and V 2 bases, and 4 bases lay outside the gene matches. Germline CDR1 and CDR2: LNHNV and YYDKDF (reference sequence). CDR3 length equals 15 residues. The CDR3 region has the DNA TGTGCCACCAGCAGAACCGGGACTAGATACAATGAGCAGTTCTTC. Protein product: CATSRTGTRYNEQFF.

This chain links TRBV11-1 with TRBJ2-1; the match to TRBD2 covers 8 bases. Per the germline V gene, CDR1 is SGHAT and CDR2 is FQDESV (reference sequence). Unmatched junction bases numbered 3, after V lost 1 base and J lost 13 bases. The CDR3 is made up of 12 amino acids. CDR3 in amino acids: CASSLGLALQFF. The CDR3 bases are TGTGCCAGCAGCTTAGGACTAGCGCTTCAGTTCTTC. Combining the CDR3 with reference TRBV11-1 and TRBJ2-1 gives the whole variable domain EAEVAQSPRYKITEKSQAVAFWCDPISGHATLYWYRQILGQGPELLVQFQDESVVDDSQLPKDRFSAERLKGVDSTLKIQPAELGDSAMYLCASSLGLALQFFGPGTRLTVL.

The chain employs TRBV9 and TRBJ2-3; no definite D call. V shed 0 bases and J shed 3 bases, with 14 bases lying between them. This CDR3 region has 16 residues. Germline V lookup: CDR1 SGDLS, CDR2 YYNGEE. CDR3 in amino acids: CASSVGPYLRTDTQYF. Written as DNA, the CDR3 is TGTGCCAGCAGCGTAGGGCCCTATTTGCGGACAGATACGCAGTATTTT.

This chain uses TRBV28 with TRBJ2-3; TRBD1 aligns across 9 bases. This CDR3 is built from 17 residues. J gave up 5 bases and V 3 bases, and 12 bases lay outside the gene matches. Looked up from germline, CDR1 is MDHEN and CDR2 is SYDVKM. Written as DNA, the CDR3 is TGTGCCAGCAGTTTCTTGGGACAGGGAGGTGGTGGAGATACGCAGTATTTT. This sequence encodes CASSFLGQGGGGDTQYF.

This chain connects TRBV4-1 to TRBJ2-3, with 11 bases identical to TRBD2. The germline CDR1 and CDR2 sequences are MGHRA and YSYEKL. The CDR3 spans 17 residues. The V segment lost 1 base and the J segment 6 bases; nucleotides outside the gene matches: 9. This chain's CDR3 is CASSQGPSGRTGDTQYF. As DNA, the CDR3 is TGCGCCAGCAGCCAAGGGCCTAGCGGGAGGACTGGTGATACGCAGTATTTT.

This chain links TRBV3-1 (or the pseudogene TRBV3-2) with TRBJ1-6, with D possibly being TRBD1 (5 bases). The V gene lost 1 base and the J gene lost 8 bases, with 12 bases spanning the gap. Germline V CDR1 and CDR2: LGHDT, YNNKEL (reference sequence). The CDR3 covers 15 residues. This chain's CDR3 is CASSQGGVRDSPLHF. In DNA form, the CDR3 reads TGTGCCAGCAGCCAAGGGGGGGTACGAGATTCACCCCTCCACTTT.

The chain links TRBV6-2 or TRBV6-3 to TRBJ1-5, with 9 bases fitting TRBD1. V gave up 4 bases and J gave up 5 bases; unmatched junction bases: 9. This CDR3 spans 16 amino acids. The germline CDR1 and CDR2 sequences are MNHEY and SVGEGT. This chain's CDR3 is CASSSTGTGLHQPQHF. Written as DNA, the CDR3 is TGTGCCAGCAGTTCCACCGGGACAGGGTTACATCAGCCCCAGCATTTT.

This chain connects TRBV27 to TRBJ1-1; TRBD1 might be the D (6 bases). V gave up 6 bases and J gave up 0 bases, with 11 bases separating them. CDR1 is MNHEY and CDR2 is SMNVEV in the germline V gene (reference sequence). This CDR3 is 14 amino acids long. This CDR3 reads CASRRDRLNTEAFF. The CDR3 DNA reads as TGTGCCAGCAGACGCGACAGGTTGAACACTGAAGCTTTCTTT.

This clone was seen a handful of times. The V and J genes are TRBV12-3 or TRBV12-4 and TRBJ1-6; D gene uncertain. The CDR3 is made up of 11 amino acids. V was shortened by 3 bases and J by 14 bases, with 8 bases between the two germline ends. The CDR3 DNA reads TGTGCCAGCAGTTTCGGGTCGGCCCTCCACTTT. This encodes CASSFGSALHF.

This chain joins TRBV18 and TRBJ2-7, with a tentative D call TRBD1 (6 bases). The CDR3 length is 15 residues. Trimming removed 3 bases at V and 2 bases at J, with 14 bases between. From germline, CDR1 is KGHSH and CDR2 LQKENI. The CDR3 is CASSPSSGTTYEQYF. The CDR3, as DNA: TGTGCCAGCTCACCCAGCTCCGGGACAACCTACGAGCAGTACTTC.